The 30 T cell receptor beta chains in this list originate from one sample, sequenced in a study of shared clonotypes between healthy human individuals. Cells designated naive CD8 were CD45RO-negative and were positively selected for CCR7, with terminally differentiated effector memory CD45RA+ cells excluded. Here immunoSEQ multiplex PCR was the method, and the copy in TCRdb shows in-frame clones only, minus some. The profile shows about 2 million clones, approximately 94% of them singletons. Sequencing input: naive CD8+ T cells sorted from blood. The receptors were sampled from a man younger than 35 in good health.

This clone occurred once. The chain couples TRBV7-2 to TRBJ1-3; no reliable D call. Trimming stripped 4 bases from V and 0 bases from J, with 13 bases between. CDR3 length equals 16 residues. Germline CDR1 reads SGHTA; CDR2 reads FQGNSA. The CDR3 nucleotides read TGTGCCAGCAGCTCCGGAAAATCCCCCTCTGGAAACACCATATATTTT. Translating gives CASSSGKSPSGNTIYF.

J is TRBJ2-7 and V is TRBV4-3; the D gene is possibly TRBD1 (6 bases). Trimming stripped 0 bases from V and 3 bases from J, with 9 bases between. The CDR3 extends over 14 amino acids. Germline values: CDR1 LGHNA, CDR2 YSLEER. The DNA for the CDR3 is TGCGCCAGCAGCCAAGATCCAGGGGTCTACGAGCAGTACTTC. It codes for CASSQDPGVYEQYF.

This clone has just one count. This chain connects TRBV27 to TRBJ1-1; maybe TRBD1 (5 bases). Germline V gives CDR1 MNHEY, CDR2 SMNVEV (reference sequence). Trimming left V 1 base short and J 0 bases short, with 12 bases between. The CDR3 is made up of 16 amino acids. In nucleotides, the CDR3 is TGTGCCAGCAGTTTATTTGGGACGGCCATGAACACTGAAGCTTTCTTT. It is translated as CASSLFGTAMNTEAFF.

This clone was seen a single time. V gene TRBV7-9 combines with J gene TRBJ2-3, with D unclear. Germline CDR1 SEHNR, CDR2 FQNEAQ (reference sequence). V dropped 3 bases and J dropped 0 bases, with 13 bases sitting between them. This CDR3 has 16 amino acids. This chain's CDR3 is CASSLGEISSTDTQYF. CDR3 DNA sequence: TGTGCCAGCAGCTTGGGTGAGATTTCTAGCACAGATACGCAGTATTTT.

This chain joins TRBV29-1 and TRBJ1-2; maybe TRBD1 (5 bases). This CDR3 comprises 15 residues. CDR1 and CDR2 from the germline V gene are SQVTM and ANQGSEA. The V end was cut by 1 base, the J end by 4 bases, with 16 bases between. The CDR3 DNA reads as TGCAGCGTTGAAGTATGGGGGAGTGTTAGCTATGGCTACACCTTC. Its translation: CSVEVWGSVSYGYTF.

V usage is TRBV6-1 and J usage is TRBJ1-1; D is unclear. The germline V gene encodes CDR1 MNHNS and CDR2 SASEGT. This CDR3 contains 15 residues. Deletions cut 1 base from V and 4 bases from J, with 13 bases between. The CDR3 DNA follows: TGTGCCAGCAGTGAAGGTTTCGGGTACCGCACTGAAGCTTTCTTT. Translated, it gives CASSEGFGYRTEAFF.

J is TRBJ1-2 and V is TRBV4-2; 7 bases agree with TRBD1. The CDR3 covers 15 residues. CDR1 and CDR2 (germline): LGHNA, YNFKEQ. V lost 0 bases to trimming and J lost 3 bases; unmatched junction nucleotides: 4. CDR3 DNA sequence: TGTGCCAGCAGCCAAGATCGGGGACAGTACTATGGCTACACCTTC. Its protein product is CASSQDRGQYYGYTF.

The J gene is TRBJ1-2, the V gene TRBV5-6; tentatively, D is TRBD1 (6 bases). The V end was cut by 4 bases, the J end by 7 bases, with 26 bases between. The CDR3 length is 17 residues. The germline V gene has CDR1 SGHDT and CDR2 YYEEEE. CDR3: CASSPEAGATYVAGYTF. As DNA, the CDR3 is TGTGCCAGCAGCCCCGAGGCAGGGGCGACTTACGTGGCTGGCTACACCTTC.

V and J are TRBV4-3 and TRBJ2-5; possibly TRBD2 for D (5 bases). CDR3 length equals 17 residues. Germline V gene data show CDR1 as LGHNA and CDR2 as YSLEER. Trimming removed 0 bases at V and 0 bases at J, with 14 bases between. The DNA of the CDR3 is TGCGCCAGCAGCCAAGAATCCGGGATCTCATACCAAGAGACCCAGTACTTC. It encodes CASSQESGISYQETQYF.

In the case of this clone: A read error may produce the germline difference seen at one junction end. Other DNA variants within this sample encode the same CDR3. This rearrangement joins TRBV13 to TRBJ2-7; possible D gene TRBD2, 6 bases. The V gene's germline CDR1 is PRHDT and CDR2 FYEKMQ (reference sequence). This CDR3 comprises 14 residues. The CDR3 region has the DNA TGCGCCAGCAGCTCCACCCGCGGGGTCTACGAGCAGTACTTC. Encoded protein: CASSSTRGVYEQYF.

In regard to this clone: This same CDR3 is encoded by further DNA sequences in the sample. The CDR3 nucleotides read TGTGCCATCAGTGAGCCGGGGACCGAAGAGACCCAGTACTTC. This translates into CAISEPGTEETQYF. The rearrangement joins TRBV10-3 to TRBJ2-5, with D tentatively TRBD1 or TRBD2 (5 bases each). Germline values: CDR1 ENHRY, CDR2 SYGVKD. V lost 2 bases, J lost 3 bases, and 10 bases lay in between. The CDR3 is made up of 14 amino acids.

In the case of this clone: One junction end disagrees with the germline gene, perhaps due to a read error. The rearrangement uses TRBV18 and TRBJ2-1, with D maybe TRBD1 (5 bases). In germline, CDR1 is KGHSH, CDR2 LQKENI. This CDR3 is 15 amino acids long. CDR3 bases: TGTGCCAGCTCACTGGGGCCCGGCCTAGACAATGCGCAGTTCTTC. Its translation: CASSLGPGLDNAQFF.

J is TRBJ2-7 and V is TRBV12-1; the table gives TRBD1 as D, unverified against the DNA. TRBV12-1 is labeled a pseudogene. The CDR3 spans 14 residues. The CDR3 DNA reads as TGTGCCAGCAGCTTGACAGGGGGCAGCGACGAGCAGTACTTC. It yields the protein CASSLTGGSDEQYF.

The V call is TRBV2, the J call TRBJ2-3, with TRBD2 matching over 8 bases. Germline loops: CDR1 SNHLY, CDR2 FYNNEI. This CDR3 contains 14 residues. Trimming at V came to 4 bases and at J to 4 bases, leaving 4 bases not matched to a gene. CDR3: CASSVAGGADTQYF. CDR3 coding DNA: TGTGCCAGCAGTGTTGCCGGGGGGGCAGATACGCAGTATTTT. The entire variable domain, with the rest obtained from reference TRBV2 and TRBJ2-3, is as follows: EPEVTQTPSHQVTQMGQEVILRCVPISNHLYFYWYRQILGQKVEFLVSFYNNEISEKSEIFDDQFSVERPDGSNFTLKIRSTKLEDSAMYFCASSVAGGADTQYFGPGTRLTVL.

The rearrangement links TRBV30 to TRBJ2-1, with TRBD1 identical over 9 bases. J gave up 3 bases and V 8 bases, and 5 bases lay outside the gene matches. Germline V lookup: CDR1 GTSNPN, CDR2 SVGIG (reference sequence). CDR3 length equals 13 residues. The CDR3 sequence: CAAQTGGYNEQFF. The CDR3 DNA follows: TGTGCCGCCCAGACAGGGGGCTACAATGAGCAGTTCTTC.

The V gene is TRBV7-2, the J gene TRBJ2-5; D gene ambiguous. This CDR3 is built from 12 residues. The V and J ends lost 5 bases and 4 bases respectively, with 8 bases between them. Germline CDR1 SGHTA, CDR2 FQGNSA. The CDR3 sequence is CASSRLLETQYF. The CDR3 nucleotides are TGTGCCAGCAGCCGACTGCTAGAGACCCAGTACTTC.

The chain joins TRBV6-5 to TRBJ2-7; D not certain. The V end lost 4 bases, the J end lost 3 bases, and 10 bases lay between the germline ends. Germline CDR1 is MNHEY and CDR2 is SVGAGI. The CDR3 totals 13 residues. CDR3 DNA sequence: TGTGCCAGCAGTTGGGGTTCGGGCTACGAGCAGTACTTC. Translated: CASSWGSGYEQYF.

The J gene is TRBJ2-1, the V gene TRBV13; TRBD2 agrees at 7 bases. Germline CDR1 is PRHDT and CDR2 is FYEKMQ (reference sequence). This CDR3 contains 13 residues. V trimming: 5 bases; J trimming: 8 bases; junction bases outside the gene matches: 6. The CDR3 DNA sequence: TGTGCCAGCAGCGCGCTAGCGGTCCATGAGCAGTTCTTC. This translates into CASSALAVHEQFF.

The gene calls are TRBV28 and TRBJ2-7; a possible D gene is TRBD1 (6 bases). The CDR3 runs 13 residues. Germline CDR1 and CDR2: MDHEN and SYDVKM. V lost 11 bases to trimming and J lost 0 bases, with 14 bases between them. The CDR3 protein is CAGGHSSSYEQYF. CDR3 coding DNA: TGTGCCGGGGGCCACAGCAGCTCCTACGAGCAGTACTTC.

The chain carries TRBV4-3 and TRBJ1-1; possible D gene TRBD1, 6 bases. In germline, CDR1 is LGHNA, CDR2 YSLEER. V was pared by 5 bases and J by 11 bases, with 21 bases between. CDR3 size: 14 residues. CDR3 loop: CASSETPAGAVAFF. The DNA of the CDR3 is TGCGCCAGCAGCGAAACCCCAGCGGGGGCTGTGGCTTTCTTT.

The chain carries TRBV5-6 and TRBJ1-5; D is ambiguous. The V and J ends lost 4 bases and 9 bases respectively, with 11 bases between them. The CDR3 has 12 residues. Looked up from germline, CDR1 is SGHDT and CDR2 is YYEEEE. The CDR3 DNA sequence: TGTGCCAGCAGCCTCTCGGGAGGGCCCCAGCATTTT. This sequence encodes CASSLSGGPQHF.

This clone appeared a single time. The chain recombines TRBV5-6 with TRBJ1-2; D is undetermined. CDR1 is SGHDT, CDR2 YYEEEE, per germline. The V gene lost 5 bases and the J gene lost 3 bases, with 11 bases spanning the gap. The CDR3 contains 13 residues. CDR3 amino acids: CASSSRGYYGYTF. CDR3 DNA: TGTGCCAGCAGTTCCCGGGGTTACTATGGCTACACCTTC.

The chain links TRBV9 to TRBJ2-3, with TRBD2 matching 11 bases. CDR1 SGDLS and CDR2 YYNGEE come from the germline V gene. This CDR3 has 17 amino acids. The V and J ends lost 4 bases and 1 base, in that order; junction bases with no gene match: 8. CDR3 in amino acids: CASSFPIAGGRTDTQYF. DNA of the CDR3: TGTGCCAGCAGCTTCCCGATAGCGGGAGGGCGCACAGATACGCAGTATTTT.

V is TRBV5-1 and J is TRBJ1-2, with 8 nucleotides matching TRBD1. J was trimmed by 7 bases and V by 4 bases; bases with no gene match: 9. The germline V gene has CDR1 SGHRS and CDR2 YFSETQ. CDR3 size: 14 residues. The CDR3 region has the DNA TGCGCCAGCAGCGAGGACAGGGACGCCCCTGGCTACACCTTC. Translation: CASSEDRDAPGYTF.

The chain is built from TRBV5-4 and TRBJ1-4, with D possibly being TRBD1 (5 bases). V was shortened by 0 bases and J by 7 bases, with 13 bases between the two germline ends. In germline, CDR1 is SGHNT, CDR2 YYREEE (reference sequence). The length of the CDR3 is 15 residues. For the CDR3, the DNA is TGTGCCAGCAGCTTGGCTGGGGGTTCGATTGAAAAACTGTTTTTT. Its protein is CASSLAGGSIEKLFF.

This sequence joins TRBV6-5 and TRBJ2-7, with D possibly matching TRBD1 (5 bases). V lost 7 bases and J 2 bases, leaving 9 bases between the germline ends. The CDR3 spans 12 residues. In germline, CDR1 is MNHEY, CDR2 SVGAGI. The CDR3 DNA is TGTGCCAGCACGGACACCACCTACGAGCAGTACTTC. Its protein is CASTDTTYEQYF.

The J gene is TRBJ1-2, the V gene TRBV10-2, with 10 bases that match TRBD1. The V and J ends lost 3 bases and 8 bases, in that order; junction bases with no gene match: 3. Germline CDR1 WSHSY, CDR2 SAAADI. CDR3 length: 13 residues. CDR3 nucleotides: TGCGCCAGCAGTGAAGGGACAGGGGCCGGCTACACCTTC. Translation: CASSEGTGAGYTF.

DNA for the CDR3: TGTGCCAGCAGCGTCGGAGGGGGTTATCAGCCCCAGCATTTT. Amino acid sequence: CASSVGGGYQPQHF. The genes are TRBV9 and TRBJ1-5, with D possibly TRBD1 on 6 matching bases. The CDR3 has 14 residues. Germline CDR1 is SGDLS and CDR2 is YYNGEE. With 2 bases removed from V and 5 bases from J, the gap between germline ends came to 11 bases.

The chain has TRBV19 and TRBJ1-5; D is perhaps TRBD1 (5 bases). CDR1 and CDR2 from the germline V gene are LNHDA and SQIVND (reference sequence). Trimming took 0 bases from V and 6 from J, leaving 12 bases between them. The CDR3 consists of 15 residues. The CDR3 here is CASSIDGGDGQPQHF. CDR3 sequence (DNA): TGTGCCAGTAGTATAGATGGGGGTGACGGTCAGCCCCAGCATTTT. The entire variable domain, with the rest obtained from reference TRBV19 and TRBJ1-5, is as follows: DGGITQSPKYLFRKEGQNVTLSCEQNLNHDAMYWYRQDPGQGLRLIYYSQIVNDFQKGDIAEGYSVSREKKESFPLTVTSAQKNPTAFYLCASSIDGGDGQPQHFGDGTRLSIL.

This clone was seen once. In DNA, the CDR3 is TGTGCCAGCAGCTTAGGAGCGACAGGGTACTACGAGCAGTACTTC. Translation: CASSLGATGYYEQYF. The chain employs TRBV11-2 and TRBJ2-7; TRBD1 agrees at 7 bases. Germline V gives CDR1 SGHAT, CDR2 FQNNGV. This CDR3 region has 15 residues. V was clipped by 1 base and J by 3 bases; unmatched bases: 6.